What follows are 11 T cell receptor beta chains derived from one specimen sequenced in a study of shared T cell receptors in the human thymus. Here immunoSEQ multiplex PCR was the method, and the copy in TCRdb shows in-frame clones only, minus some. The table includes about 730,000 clones, 75% to 90% detected once. A further study also used this sample, focusing on human thymus T cells.

The specimen was thymocytes. The receptors were gathered from a girl less than two years old with a congenital heart defect.

The rearrangement links TRBV10-3 to TRBJ2-5; D possibly corresponds to TRBD1 (5 bases). Germline values: CDR1 ENHRY, CDR2 SYGVKD. CDR3 size: 13 residues. V was trimmed by 2 bases and J by 2 bases, leaving 6 bases between them. The CDR3 loop is CAISEGAQETQYF. The CDR3 region has the DNA TGTGCCATCAGTGAGGGGGCTCAAGAGACCCAGTACTTC.

The chain is built from TRBV29-1 and TRBJ1-5; 9 bases are shared with TRBD1. The CDR3 covers 15 residues. Germline assignment: CDR1 SQVTM and CDR2 ANQGSEA. V trimming: 6 bases; J trimming: 4 bases; junction bases outside the gene matches: 10. The CDR3 protein is CSVGTGTGRNQPQHF. CDR3 nucleotide sequence: TGCAGCGTAGGCACCGGGACAGGGCGGAATCAGCCCCAGCATTTT. Complete variable domain (other parts from reference TRBV29-1 and TRBJ1-5): SAVISQKPSRDICQRGTSLTIQCQVDSQVTMMFWYRQQPGQSLTLIATANQGSEATYESGFVIDKFPISRPNLTFSTLTVSNMSPEDSSIYLCSVGTGTGRNQPQHFGDGTRLSIL.

V and J are TRBV27 and TRBJ1-5, with a weak D call TRBD1 (5 bases). V was trimmed by 4 bases and J by 4 bases, leaving 14 bases between them. This CDR3 comprises 15 residues. Germline V lookup: CDR1 MNHEY, CDR2 SMNVEV (reference sequence). The CDR3 sequence: CASSYRPGLNQPQHF. The CDR3 coding sequence is TGTGCCAGCAGTTATCGACCGGGACTTAATCAGCCCCAGCATTTT.

The chain joins TRBV2 to TRBJ2-7; D not certain. Germline V CDR1 and CDR2: SNHLY, FYNNEI. This CDR3 has 16 residues. V was clipped by 4 bases and J by 5 bases, with 21 bases between them. The DNA of the CDR3 is TGTGCCAGCAGTGTGGTATTGGATTGGGTGGGCAACGAGCAGTACTTC. This gives the protein CASSVVLDWVGNEQYF. Looking up the rest from reference TRBV2 and TRBJ2-7 gives the full variable domain: EPEVTQTPSHQVTQMGQEVILRCVPISNHLYFYWYRQILGQKVEFLVSFYNNEISEKSEIFDDQFSVERPDGSNFTLKIRSTKLEDSAMYFCASSVVLDWVGNEQYFGPGTRLTVT.

The rearrangement joins TRBV5-4 to TRBJ1-2; D might be TRBD1 (5 bases). Between the trimmed V and J ends, which lost 2 bases and 5 bases, there was a span of 13 bases. This CDR3 region has 14 residues. Germline-derived CDR1 and CDR2 are SGHNT and YYREEE (reference sequence). CDR3 DNA sequence: TGTGCCAGCAGCTTAACCCTCAGGGCTTATGGCTACACCTTC. Amino acid sequence: CASSLTLRAYGYTF.

This clone was recorded once. V and J are TRBV4-3 and TRBJ2-6; 9 nucleotides align to TRBD1. The V gene end was trimmed by 2 bases and the J gene end by 0 bases; junction bases not matched to a gene: 14. Germline V lookup: CDR1 LGHNA, CDR2 YSLEER. The CDR3 extends over 21 amino acids. The DNA of the CDR3 is TGCGCCAGCAGCCAACACCCCGCCGGACAGGGGACCACCTCTGGGGCCAACGTCCTGACTTTC. It translates to CASSQHPAGQGTTSGANVLTF.

The chain is built from TRBV10-3 and TRBJ1-2; D perhaps matches TRBD1 (5 bases). CDR1 is ENHRY, CDR2 SYGVKD, per germline. The CDR3 length is 13 residues. Trimming cost V 5 bases and J 4 bases, with 11 bases left between them. In DNA form, the CDR3 reads TGTGCCATCAGTCTGACAGTTCTCTATGGCTACACCTTC. Translated, it gives CAISLTVLYGYTF.

A word on this clone: At one end the junction does not follow the germline gene, possibly because of a read error. Other DNA sequences within the sample encode an identical CDR3. The DNA for the CDR3 is TGTGCCAGCGGGGCAGGCTCCTATAATTCCCCCCTCCACTTT. Amino acid sequence: CASGAGSYNSPLHF. The genes are TRBV27 and TRBJ1-6; D perhaps matches TRBD1 (5 bases). The CDR3 runs 14 residues. Germline CDR1 reads MNHEY; CDR2 reads SMNVEV (reference sequence).

The genes are TRBV5-8 and TRBJ2-7; TRBD1 is a possible D gene (5 bases). Germline CDR1 is SGHTS and CDR2 is YDEGEE. The CDR3 extends over 17 amino acids. V was clipped by 3 bases and J by 8 bases, with 27 bases between them. The CDR3 spells CASSSNLPAGKNSQQYF. CDR3 DNA sequence: TGTGCCAGCAGCTCGAACTTGCCCGCAGGGAAGAATTCTCAGCAGTACTTC.

The chain carries TRBV6-6 and TRBJ1-5; D gene unclear. Trimming removed 6 bases at V and 6 bases at J, with 12 bases between. Germline CDR1 reads MNHNY; CDR2 reads SVGAGI (reference sequence). The CDR3 consists of 13 residues. DNA of the CDR3: TGTGCCAGCAGCCTTAGCACGGGTCAGCCCCAGCATTTT. Translation gives CASSLSTGQPQHF.

The chain recombines TRBV19 with TRBJ1-5; 8 bases are shared with TRBD1. V trimming: 8 bases; J trimming: 2 bases; junction bases outside the gene matches: 14. The germline V gene has CDR1 LNHDA and CDR2 SQIVND (reference sequence). The CDR3 is made up of 17 amino acids. Here the CDR3 reads CASSHDRGGCGNQPQHF. The CDR3 coding sequence is TGTGCCAGTTCACATGACAGGGGTGGTTGCGGCAATCAGCCCCAGCATTTT.